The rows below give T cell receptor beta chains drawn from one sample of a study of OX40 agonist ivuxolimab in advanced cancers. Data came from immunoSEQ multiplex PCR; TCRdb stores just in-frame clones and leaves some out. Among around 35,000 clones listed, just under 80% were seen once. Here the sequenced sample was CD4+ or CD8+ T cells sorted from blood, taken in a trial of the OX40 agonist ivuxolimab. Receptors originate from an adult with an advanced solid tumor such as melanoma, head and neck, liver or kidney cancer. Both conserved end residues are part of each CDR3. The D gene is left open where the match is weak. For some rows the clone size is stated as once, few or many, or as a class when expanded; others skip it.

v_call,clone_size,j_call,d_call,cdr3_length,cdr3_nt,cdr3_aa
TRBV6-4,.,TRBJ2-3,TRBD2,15,TGTGCCAGCAGTGACTCTAGCGGGAGCTCAGATACGCAGTATTTT,CASSDSSGSSDTQYF
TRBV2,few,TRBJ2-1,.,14,TGTGCCAGCAGCGGCGATCAGGCCGGTGGCGAGCAGTTCTTC,CASSGDQAGGEQFF
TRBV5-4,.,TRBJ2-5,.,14,TGTGCCAGCAGCTTGGTCCCGGAGGGGGAGACCCAGTACTTC,CASSLVPEGETQYF
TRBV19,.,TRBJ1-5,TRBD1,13,TGTGCCAGTCGCGGACAGGGCGATCAGCCCCAGCATTTT,CASRGQGDQPQHF
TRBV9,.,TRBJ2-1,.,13,TGTGCCAGCAGCGTCCAGGGGCGGCATGAGCAGTTCTTC,CASSVQGRHEQFF
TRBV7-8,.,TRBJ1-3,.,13,TGTGCCAGCAGCTTCAGAAGTGTCGACACCATATATTTT,CASSFRSVDTIYF
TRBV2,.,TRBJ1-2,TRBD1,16,TGTGCCAGCAGTGCGGAGCGGGGACAGGGAGGCTATGGCTACACCTTC,CASSAERGQGGYGYTF
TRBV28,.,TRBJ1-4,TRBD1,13,TGTGCCAGCAGTTTTTACAGGGGGGAAAAACTGTTTTTT,CASSFYRGEKLFF
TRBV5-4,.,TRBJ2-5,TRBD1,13,TGTGCCAGCAGGGACAGGGGGCAGGAGACCCAGTACTTC,CASRDRGQETQYF
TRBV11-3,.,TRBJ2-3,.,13,TGTGCCAGCAGCTTAGAAGGAGGGGATACGCAGTATTTT,CASSLEGGDTQYF
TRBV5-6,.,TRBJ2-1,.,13,TGTGCCAGCAGCTTGCCTCCCCTCGATGAGCAGTTCTTC,CASSLPPLDEQFF
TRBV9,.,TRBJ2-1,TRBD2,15,TGTGCCAGCAGCGTAGGGCAGCGGGGGGGGAATGAGCAGTTCTTC,CASSVGQRGGNEQFF